The clone carrying this T cell receptor beta chain was found once. Authors' analysis steps: How many nucleated cells were present was estimated from reference gene primer amplification. Only in-frame clones appear in the TCRdb table, and some are missing; sequencing was by immunoSEQ multiplex PCR. D and trimming come from the DNA, and the V and J calls and clone size come from that table. Of fewer than 65,000 clones detected, about 86% appear once; the ten largest clones hold about 12%. Germline CDR1 reads MNHEY; CDR2 reads SVGEGT. This CDR3 spans 13 amino acids. Trimming pared 4 bases from V and 2 bases from J, leaving 7 bases between. These data originate in a study of blood T cell repertoires in COVID-19. About the study: T cells, B-cell-depleted T cells, or PBMCs supplied cDNA or gDNA.

The source is a human donor in a cohort sampled during active COVID-19. The chain joins TRBV6-2 or TRBV6-3 to TRBJ2-3; D gene unclear. Sequencing was carried out using peripheral blood. This chain's CDR3 is CASSSLPTDTQYF. CDR3 DNA: TGTGCCAGCAGTTCCCTCCCCACAGATACGCAGTATTTT.